The 19 T cell receptor beta chains given below trace back to one sample, sequenced in a study of cytomegalovirus exposure and HLA in healthy donors. TCRdb keeps only in-frame clones here, not all; method: immunoSEQ multiplex PCR. The sample lists over 200,000 clones, around four fifths occurring once. Sequenced: PBMCs. All receptors derive from a woman aged 18-30 years in good health and CMV-seronegative.

The CDR3 is CASSLAVNAGELFF. The DNA of the CDR3 is TGCGCCAGCAGCTTAGCGGTAAACGCCGGGGAGCTGTTTTTT. The chain links TRBV5-1 to TRBJ2-2; tentative D call: TRBD2 (5 bases). Between the trimmed V and J ends, which lost 2 bases and 6 bases, there was a span of 11 bases. The CDR3 loop spans 14 amino acids. Germline loops: CDR1 SGHRS, CDR2 YFSETQ.

V is TRBV2 and J is TRBJ1-1, with D unclear. Trimming shortened V by 7 bases and J by 6 bases, and 15 bases separated the two germline ends. CDR3 length equals 13 residues. Germline lookup yields CDR1 SNHLY and CDR2 FYNNEI. The chain's CDR3 is CASTDPSASEAFF. In DNA form, the CDR3 reads TGTGCCAGCACCGACCCGAGTGCTTCTGAAGCTTTCTTT.

This clone showed up just once. The chain recombines TRBV7-2 with TRBJ2-1; the D is unclear. The V end lost 7 bases, the J end lost 0 bases, and 10 bases lay between the germline ends. Germline V gives CDR1 SGHTA, CDR2 FQGNSA. The CDR3 consists of 14 residues. The CDR3 spells CASKGRLSYNEQFF. CDR3 sequence (DNA): TGTGCCAGCAAGGGCCGGCTCTCCTACAATGAGCAGTTCTTC.

This chain uses TRBV28 with TRBJ2-3; D is ambiguous. V lost 5 bases and J lost 5, with 11 bases in between. CDR3 length: 13 residues. The V gene's germline CDR1 is MDHEN and CDR2 SYDVKM. This CDR3 is CASSPSGVDTQYF. CDR3 bases: TGTGCCAGCAGTCCCTCCGGAGTAGATACGCAGTATTTT.

The J gene is TRBJ2-3, the V gene TRBV30; D possibly corresponds to TRBD2 (6 bases). The V and J ends lost 4 bases and 2 bases respectively, with 13 bases between them. CDR3 size: 14 residues. In germline, CDR1 is GTSNPN, CDR2 SVGIG (reference sequence). For the CDR3, the DNA is TGTGCCTGGAAGTTCCGCGGGGCCACAGATACGCAGTATTTT. Amino acids: CAWKFRGATDTQYF.

Written as DNA, the CDR3 is TGTGCCAGCAGCCCGGGCGGGCGCTTCGAGCAGTACTTC. This sequence encodes CASSPGGRFEQYF. The V and J genes are TRBV5-4 and TRBJ2-7, with D possibly TRBD2 on 5 matching bases. V lost 4 bases and J lost 6, with 14 bases in between. Germline CDR1 reads SGHNT; CDR2 reads YYREEE (reference sequence). This CDR3 contains 13 residues.

The chain has TRBV6-6 and TRBJ2-7, with D possibly matching TRBD1 (6 bases). This CDR3 has 14 amino acids. Trimming pared 6 bases from V and 2 bases from J, leaving 14 bases between. Germline V gene sequence: CDR1 MNHNY, CDR2 SVGAGI (reference sequence). The CDR3 is CASRGWGRPYEQYF. The CDR3 nucleotides are TGTGCCAGCAGGGGATGGGGGCGCCCCTACGAGCAGTACTTC.

The V call is TRBV27, the J call TRBJ2-7; TRBD1 is a possible D gene (5 bases). The CDR3 length is 12 residues. V was pared by 9 bases and J by 2 bases, with 11 bases between. Looked up from germline, CDR1 is MNHEY and CDR2 is SMNVEV (reference sequence). The CDR3 loop is CARKDRPYEQYF. The CDR3 DNA reads TGTGCCAGAAAAGACAGACCCTACGAGCAGTACTTC.

The genes are TRBV6-1 and TRBJ2-3; TRBD2 aligns across 10 bases. Germline V gene lookup returns CDR1 MNHNS and CDR2 SASEGT. There are 13 residues in the CDR3. V lost 11 bases, J lost 2 bases, and 4 bases stayed unmatched. The CDR3 nucleotides read TGTGCCGGAGCGGGAGGGCACACAGATACGCAGTATTTT. This codes for CAGAGGHTDTQYF.

The V gene is TRBV9, the J gene TRBJ2-1; 7 nucleotides line up with TRBD2. V shed 0 bases, J shed 4 bases, and the junction held 4 bases outside the gene matches. The V gene's germline CDR1 is SGDLS and CDR2 YYNGEE. The CDR3 contains 15 residues. The CDR3 nucleotides are TGTGCCAGCAGCGTAGCGGGACTACTATACAATGAGCAGTTCTTC. Translated: CASSVAGLLYNEQFF.

The chain joins TRBV6-6 to TRBJ2-7; 9 positions agree with TRBD1. From germline, CDR1 is MNHNY and CDR2 SVGAGI (reference sequence). The CDR3 loop spans 16 amino acids. The V and J ends lost 0 bases and 4 bases, in that order; junction bases with no gene match: 7. The CDR3: CASSYSAPGQGYEQYF. The CDR3 nucleotides are TGTGCCAGCAGTTACTCGGCTCCGGGACAGGGTTACGAGCAGTACTTC.

A remark on this clone: The junction and the germline gene differ at one end; a read error may be behind it. The chain employs TRBV7-6 and TRBJ2-1, with 9 nucleotides matching TRBD2. Germline V gene sequence: CDR1 SGHVS, CDR2 FNYEAQ. This CDR3 comprises 18 residues. CDR3 DNA sequence: TGTGCCAGCAGCCTACGGTTGGGCGGGGGGGCTTCCTCCAATGAGCAGTTCTTC. It encodes CASSLRLGGGASSNEQFF.

For the CDR3, the DNA is TGTGCCAGTAGTTGGGACAGCGAACCCTACAATGAGCAGTTCTTC. As protein: CASSWDSEPYNEQFF. The chain uses TRBV19 and TRBJ2-1; 7 bases match TRBD1. The CDR3 spans 15 residues. J was trimmed by 2 bases and V by 5 bases; bases with no gene match: 6. In germline, CDR1 is LNHDA, CDR2 SQIVND (reference sequence).

This clone was recorded a few times. The V and J genes are TRBV2 and TRBJ1-5; no firm D call. Trimming took off 4 bases at V and 0 bases at J, with 7 bases between the two ends. The CDR3 extends over 14 amino acids. Germline V gene lookup returns CDR1 SNHLY and CDR2 FYNNEI. The CDR3 DNA follows: TGTGCCAGCAGTGCGTCGTATAGCAATCAGCCCCAGCATTTT. Protein: CASSASYSNQPQHF.

This chain uses TRBV2 with TRBJ1-1; 7 bases are shared with TRBD1. There are 15 residues in the CDR3. After removal of 5 bases from V and 1 base from J, the junction contained 7 bases not matched to a gene. Germline-derived CDR1 and CDR2 are SNHLY and FYNNEI. CDR3 residues: CASSRPGTENTEAFF. The CDR3 DNA reads as TGTGCCAGCAGTCGACCGGGGACAGAGAACACTGAAGCTTTCTTT.

Here the CDR3 reads CAWRMGQGHNEQFF. CDR3 in DNA: TGTGCCTGGAGGATGGGACAGGGCCACAATGAGCAGTTCTTC. The rearrangement links TRBV30 to TRBJ2-1; TRBD1 matches 9 bases. V dropped 3 bases and J dropped 5; count of bases not matched to a gene: 5. This CDR3 spans 14 amino acids. Germline loops: CDR1 GTSNPN, CDR2 SVGIG (reference sequence).

The rearrangement joins TRBV11-2 to TRBJ2-7; D is ambiguous. Trimming removed 5 bases at V and 2 bases at J, with 13 bases between. There are 14 residues in the CDR3. Looked up from germline, CDR1 is SGHAT and CDR2 is FQNNGV. The CDR3 is CASSRQIATYEQYF. The CDR3 bases are TGTGCCAGCAGCCGTCAGATAGCCACCTACGAGCAGTACTTC.

The chain uses TRBV2 and TRBJ2-3; 9 bases match TRBD2. V gave up 9 bases and J gave up 4 bases; unmatched junction bases: 8. The CDR3 is 14 amino acids. The V gene's germline CDR1 is SNHLY and CDR2 FYNNEI. Here the CDR3 DNA reads TGTGCCAGTATAGCGGGAGAGGTTGCAGATACGCAGTATTTT. Translating gives CASIAGEVADTQYF. Using reference TRBV2 and TRBJ2-3 for the parts outside the CDR3, the full variable domain is EPEVTQTPSHQVTQMGQEVILRCVPISNHLYFYWYRQILGQKVEFLVSFYNNEISEKSEIFDDQFSVERPDGSNFTLKIRSTKLEDSAMYFCASIAGEVADTQYFGPGTRLTVL.

The chain employs TRBV27 and TRBJ1-1, with unresolved D. The CDR3 consists of 15 residues. V dropped 2 bases and J dropped 0 bases, with 10 bases sitting between them. The germline CDR1 and CDR2 sequences are MNHEY and SMNVEV (reference sequence). CDR3 residues: CASSLGEGMNTEAFF. The DNA for the CDR3 is TGTGCCAGCAGTTTAGGGGAAGGGATGAACACTGAAGCTTTCTTT.